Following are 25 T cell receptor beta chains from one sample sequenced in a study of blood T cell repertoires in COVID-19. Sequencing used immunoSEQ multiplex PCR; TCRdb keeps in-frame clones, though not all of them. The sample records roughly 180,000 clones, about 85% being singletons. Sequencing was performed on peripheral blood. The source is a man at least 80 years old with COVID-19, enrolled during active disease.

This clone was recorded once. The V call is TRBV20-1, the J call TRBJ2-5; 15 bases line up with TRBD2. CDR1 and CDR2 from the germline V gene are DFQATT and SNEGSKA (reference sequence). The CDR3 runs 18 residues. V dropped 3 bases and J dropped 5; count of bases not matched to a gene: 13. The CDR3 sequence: CSASGQWTSGGGVETQYF. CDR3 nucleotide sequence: TGCAGTGCTAGTGGGCAGTGGACTAGCGGGGGGGGAGTTGAGACCCAGTACTTC.

The CDR3 loop is CATSRPDRGISPLHF. The CDR3, as DNA: TGTGCCACCAGCAGACCGGACAGGGGGATTTCACCCCTCCACTTT. V and J are TRBV15 and TRBJ1-6, with 10 positions matching TRBD1. The V and J ends lost 2 bases and 9 bases, in that order; junction bases with no gene match: 4. Germline V CDR1 and CDR2: LNHNV, YYDKDF (reference sequence). CDR3 length: 15 residues. Full variable domain (rest looked up from reference TRBV15 and TRBJ1-6): DAMVIQNPRYQVTQFGKPVTLSCSQTLNHNVMYWYQQKSSQAPKLLFHYYDKDFNNEADTPDNFQSRRPNTSFCFLDIRSPGLGDTAMYLCATSRPDRGISPLHFGNGTRLTVT.

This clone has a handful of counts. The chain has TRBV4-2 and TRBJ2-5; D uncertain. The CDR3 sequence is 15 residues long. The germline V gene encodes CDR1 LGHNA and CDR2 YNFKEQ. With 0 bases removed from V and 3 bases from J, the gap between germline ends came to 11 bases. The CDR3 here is CASSQEGQTEETQYF. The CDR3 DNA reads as TGTGCCAGCAGCCAAGAGGGCCAGACGGAAGAGACCCAGTACTTC.

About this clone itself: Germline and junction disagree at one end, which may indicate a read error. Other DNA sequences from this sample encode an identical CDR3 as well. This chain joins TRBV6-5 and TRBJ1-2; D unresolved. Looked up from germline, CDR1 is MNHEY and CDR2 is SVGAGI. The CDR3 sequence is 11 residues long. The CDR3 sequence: CASTERGGYTF. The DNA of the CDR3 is TGTGCCAGCACCGAACGGGGAGGCTATACCTTC.

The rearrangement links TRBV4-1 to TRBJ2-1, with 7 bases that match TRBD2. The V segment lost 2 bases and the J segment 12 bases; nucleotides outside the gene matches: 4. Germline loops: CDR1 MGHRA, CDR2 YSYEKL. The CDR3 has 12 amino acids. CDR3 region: CASSQTTSPQFF. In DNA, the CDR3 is TGCGCCAGCAGCCAAACGACTAGCCCGCAGTTCTTC.

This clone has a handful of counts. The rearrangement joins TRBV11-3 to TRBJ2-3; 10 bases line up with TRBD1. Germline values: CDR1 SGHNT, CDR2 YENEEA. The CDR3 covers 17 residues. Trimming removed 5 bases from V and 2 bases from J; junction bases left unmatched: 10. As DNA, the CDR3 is TGTGCCAGCAGCCGCGGATCCGGGACAGGGGCCACAGATACGCAGTATTTT. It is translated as CASSRGSGTGATDTQYF.

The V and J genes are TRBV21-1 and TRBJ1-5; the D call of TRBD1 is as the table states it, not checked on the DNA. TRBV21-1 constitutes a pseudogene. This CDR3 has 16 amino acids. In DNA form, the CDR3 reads TGTGCCAGCAGCTCCCCGGGCACAGGGGGCAATCAGCCCCAGCATTTT. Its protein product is CASSSPGTGGNQPQHF.

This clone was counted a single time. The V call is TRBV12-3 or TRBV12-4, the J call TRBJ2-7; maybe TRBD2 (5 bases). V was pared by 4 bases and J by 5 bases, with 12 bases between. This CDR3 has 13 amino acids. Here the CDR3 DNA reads TGTGCCAGCAGTTCTCGGGGTCCTAACGAGCAGTACTTC. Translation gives CASSSRGPNEQYF.

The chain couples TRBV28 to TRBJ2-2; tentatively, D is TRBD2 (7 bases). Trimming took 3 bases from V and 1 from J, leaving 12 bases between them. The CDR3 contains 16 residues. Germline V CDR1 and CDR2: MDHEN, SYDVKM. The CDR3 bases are TGTGCCAGCAGTTTGAGGGGGGGCGTGAACACCGGGGAGCTGTTTTTT. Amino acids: CASSLRGGVNTGELFF.

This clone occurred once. The CDR3 region is CSVVLQANTEAFF. The CDR3 DNA is TGCAGCGTTGTACTTCAGGCGAACACTGAAGCTTTCTTT. The V and J genes are TRBV29-1 and TRBJ1-1; D not resolved. Germline assignment: CDR1 SQVTM and CDR2 ANQGSEA. V was pared by 4 bases and J by 1 base, with 10 bases between. This CDR3 comprises 13 residues.

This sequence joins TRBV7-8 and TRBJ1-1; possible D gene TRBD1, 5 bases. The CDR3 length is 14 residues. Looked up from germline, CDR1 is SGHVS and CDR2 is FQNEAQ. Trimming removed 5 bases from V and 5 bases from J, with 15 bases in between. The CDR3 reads CASSPGPEGTEAFF. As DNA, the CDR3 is TGTGCCAGCAGCCCAGGCCCGGAGGGGACTGAAGCTTTCTTT.

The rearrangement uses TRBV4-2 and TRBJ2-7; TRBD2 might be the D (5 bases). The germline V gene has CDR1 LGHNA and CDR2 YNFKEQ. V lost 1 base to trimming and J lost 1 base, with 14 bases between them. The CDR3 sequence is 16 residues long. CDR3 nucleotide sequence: TGTGCCAGCAGCCAAGTATCAGGACGGACTTCCTACGAGCAGTACTTC. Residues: CASSQVSGRTSYEQYF.

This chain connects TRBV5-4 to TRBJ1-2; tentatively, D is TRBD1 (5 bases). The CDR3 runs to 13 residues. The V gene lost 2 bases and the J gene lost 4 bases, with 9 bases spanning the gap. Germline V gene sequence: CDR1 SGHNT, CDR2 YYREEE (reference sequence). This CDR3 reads CASSFGGIYGYTF. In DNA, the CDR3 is TGTGCCAGCAGCTTCGGGGGAATCTATGGCTACACCTTC. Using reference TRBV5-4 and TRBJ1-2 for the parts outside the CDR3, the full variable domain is ETGVTQSPTHLIKTRGQQVTLRCSSQSGHNTVSWYQQALGQGPQFIFQYYREEENGRGNFPPRFSGLQFPNYSSELNVNALELDDSALYLCASSFGGIYGYTFGSGTRLTVV.

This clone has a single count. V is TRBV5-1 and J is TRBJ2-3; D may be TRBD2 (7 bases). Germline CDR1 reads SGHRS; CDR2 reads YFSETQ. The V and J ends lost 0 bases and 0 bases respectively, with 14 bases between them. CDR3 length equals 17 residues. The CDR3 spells CASSLDGGGASTDTQYF. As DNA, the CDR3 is TGCGCCAGCAGCTTGGATGGAGGGGGGGCGAGCACAGATACGCAGTATTTT.

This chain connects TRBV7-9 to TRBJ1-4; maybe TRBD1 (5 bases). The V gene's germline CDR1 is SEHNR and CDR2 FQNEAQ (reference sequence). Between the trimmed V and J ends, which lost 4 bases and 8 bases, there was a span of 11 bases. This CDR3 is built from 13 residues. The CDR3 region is CASSSSGEEKLFF. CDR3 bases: TGTGCCAGCAGCTCTTCGGGGGAGGAAAAACTGTTTTTT.

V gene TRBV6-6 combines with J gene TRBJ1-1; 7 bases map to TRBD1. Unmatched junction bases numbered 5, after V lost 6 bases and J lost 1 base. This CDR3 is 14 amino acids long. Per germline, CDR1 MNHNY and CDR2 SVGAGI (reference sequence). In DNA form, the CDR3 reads TGTGCCAGCAGCGGACAGGCGCCGAACACTGAAGCTTTCTTT. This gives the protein CASSGQAPNTEAFF.

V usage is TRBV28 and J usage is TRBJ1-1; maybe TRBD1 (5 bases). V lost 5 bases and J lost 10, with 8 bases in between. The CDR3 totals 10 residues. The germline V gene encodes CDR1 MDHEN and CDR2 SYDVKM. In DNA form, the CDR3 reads TGTGCCAGCAGTCAAGGGGCAGCTTTCTTT. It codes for CASSQGAAFF.

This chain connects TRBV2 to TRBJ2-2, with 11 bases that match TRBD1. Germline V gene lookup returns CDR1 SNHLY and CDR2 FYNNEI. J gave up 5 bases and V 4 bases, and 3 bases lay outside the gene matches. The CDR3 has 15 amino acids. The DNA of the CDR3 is TGTGCCAGCAGTGGGGACAGGGGGAAAACCGGGGAGCTGTTTTTT. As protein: CASSGDRGKTGELFF.

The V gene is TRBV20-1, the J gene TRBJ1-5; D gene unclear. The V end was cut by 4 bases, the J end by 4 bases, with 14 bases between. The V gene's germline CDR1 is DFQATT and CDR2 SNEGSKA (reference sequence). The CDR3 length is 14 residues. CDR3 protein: CSAIDLRRNQPQHF. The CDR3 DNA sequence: TGCAGTGCTATTGATCTTAGGAGGAATCAGCCCCAGCATTTT.

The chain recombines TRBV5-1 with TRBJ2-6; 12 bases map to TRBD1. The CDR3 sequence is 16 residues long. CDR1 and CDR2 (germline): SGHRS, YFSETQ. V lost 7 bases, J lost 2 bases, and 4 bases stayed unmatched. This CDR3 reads CASAGTGGAGANVLTF. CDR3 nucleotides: TGCGCCAGCGCCGGGACAGGGGGCGCTGGGGCCAACGTCCTGACTTTC.

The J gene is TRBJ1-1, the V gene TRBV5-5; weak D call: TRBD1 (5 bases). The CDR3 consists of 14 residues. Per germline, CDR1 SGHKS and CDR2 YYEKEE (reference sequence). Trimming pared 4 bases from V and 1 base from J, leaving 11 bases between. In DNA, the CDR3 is TGTGCCAGCAGCCCCCTGACAGAGAACACTGAAGCTTTCTTT. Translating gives CASSPLTENTEAFF.

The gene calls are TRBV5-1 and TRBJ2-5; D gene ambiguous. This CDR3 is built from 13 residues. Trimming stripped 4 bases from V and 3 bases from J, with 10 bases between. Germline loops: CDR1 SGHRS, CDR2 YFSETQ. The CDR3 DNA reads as TGCGCCAGCAGCGGAAGCGAAGAAGAGACCCAGTACTTC. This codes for CASSGSEEETQYF. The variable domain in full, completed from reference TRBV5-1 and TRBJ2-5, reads KAGVTQTPRYLIKTRGQQVTLSCSPISGHRSVSWYQQTPGQGLQFLFEYFSETQRNKGNFPGRFSGRQFSNSRSEMNVSTLELGDSALYLCASSGSEEETQYFGPGTRLLVL.

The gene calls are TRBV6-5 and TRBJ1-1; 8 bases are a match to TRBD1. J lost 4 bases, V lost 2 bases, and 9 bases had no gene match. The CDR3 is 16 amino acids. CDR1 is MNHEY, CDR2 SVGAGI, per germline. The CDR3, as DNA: TGTGCCAGCAGTTACAGGTCAGGGGGCTTAGGCACTGAAGCTTTCTTT. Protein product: CASSYRSGGLGTEAFF.

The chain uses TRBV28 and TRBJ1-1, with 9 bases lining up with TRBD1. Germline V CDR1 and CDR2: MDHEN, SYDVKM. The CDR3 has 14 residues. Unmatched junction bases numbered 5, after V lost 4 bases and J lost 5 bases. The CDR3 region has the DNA TGTGCCAGCAGTTCGGGACAGGGAGGGACTGAAGCTTTCTTT. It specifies CASSSGQGGTEAFF.

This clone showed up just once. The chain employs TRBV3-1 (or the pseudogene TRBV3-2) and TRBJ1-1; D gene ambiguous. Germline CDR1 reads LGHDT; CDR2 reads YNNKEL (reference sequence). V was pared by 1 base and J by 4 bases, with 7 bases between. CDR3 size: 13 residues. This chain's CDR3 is CASSQGRGTEAFF. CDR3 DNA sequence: TGTGCCAGCAGCCAAGGCCGGGGCACTGAAGCTTTCTTT.